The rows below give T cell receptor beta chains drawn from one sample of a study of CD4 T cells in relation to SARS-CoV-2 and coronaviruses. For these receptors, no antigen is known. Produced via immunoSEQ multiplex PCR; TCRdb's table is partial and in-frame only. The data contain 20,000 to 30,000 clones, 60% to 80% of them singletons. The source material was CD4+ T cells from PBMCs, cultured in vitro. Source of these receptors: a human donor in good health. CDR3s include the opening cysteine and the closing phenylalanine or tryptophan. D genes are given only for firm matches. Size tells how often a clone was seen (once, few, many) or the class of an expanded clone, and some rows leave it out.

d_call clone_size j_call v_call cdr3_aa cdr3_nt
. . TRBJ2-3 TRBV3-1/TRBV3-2 CASSPAAASDTQYF TGTGCCAGCAGCCCGGCCGCGGCGTCAGATACGCAGTATTTT
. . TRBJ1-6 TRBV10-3 CAISEDTLSSYNSPLHF TGTGCCATCAGTGAGGACACCCTTAGCTCCTATAATTCACCCCTCCACTTT
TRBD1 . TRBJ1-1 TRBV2 CARLTGGLTEAFF TGTGCCAGGCTAACAGGGGGCTTAACTGAAGCTTTCTTT
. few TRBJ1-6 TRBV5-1 CASSLEGSNSPLHF TGCGCCAGCAGCTTGGAAGGGAGTAATTCACCCCTCCACTTT
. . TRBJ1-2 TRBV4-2 CASSQVRRGRDYGYTF TGTGCCAGCAGCCAAGTCAGGCGGGGTCGTGACTATGGCTACACCTTC
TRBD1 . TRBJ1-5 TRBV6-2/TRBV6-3 CASSSTGTNQPQHF TGTGCCAGCAGTTCGACAGGGACCAATCAGCCCCAGCATTTT
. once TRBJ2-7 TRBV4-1 CASSQDVDSAQYF TGCGCCAGCAGCCAAGATGTGGACTCCGCCCAGTACTTC
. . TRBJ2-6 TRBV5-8 CASSLGSWNSGANVLTF TGTGCCAGCAGCTTGGGGTCGTGGAACTCTGGGGCCAACGTCCTGACTTTC
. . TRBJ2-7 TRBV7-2 CASSFTGRLGEQYF TGTGCCAGCAGCTTCACGGGCCGACTCGGCGAGCAGTACTTC
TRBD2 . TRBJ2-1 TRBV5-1 CASSVLAGGQDEQFF TGCGCCAGCAGCGTATTAGCGGGGGGGCAGGATGAGCAGTTCTTC
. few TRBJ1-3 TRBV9 CASSEDTRSGNTIYF TGTGCCAGCAGCGAGGACACCCGCTCTGGAAACACCATATATTTT
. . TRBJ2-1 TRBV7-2 CASSLGSVYNGQFF TGTGCCAGCAGCTTAGGCAGCGTCTACAATGGGCAGTTCTTC
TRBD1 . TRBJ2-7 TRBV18 CASSPPKGQGAYEQYF TGTGCCAGCTCACCACCTAAAGGACAGGGGGCGTACGAGCAGTACTTC
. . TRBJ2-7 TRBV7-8 CASSLLGVGEQYF TGTGCCAGCAGCTTACTGGGGGTAGGGGAGCAGTACTTC
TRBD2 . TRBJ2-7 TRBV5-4 CASSPRPTSGGFEQYF TGTGCCAGCAGCCCGAGGCCGACTAGCGGGGGGTTCGAGCAGTACTTC
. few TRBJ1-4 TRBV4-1 CASSQRHGREKLFF TGCGCCAGCAGCCAAAGGCATGGGAGAGAAAAACTGTTTTTT
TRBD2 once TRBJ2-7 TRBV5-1 CASSLVASGGAEQYF TGCGCCAGCAGCTTGGTAGCTAGCGGGGGGGCCGAGCAGTACTTC
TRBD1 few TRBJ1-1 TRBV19 CASSKAPGTGALNTEAFF TGTGCCAGTAGTAAGGCCCCCGGGACAGGGGCCTTGAACACTGAAGCTTTCTTT
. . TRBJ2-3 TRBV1 CTSSQDGSAFRDTQYF TGCACCAGCAGCCAAGACGGCTCAGCCTTCCGAGATACGCAGTATTTT
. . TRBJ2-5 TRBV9 CASSNRIGQTQYF TGTGCCAGCAGCAATAGGATCGGGCAGACCCAGTACTTC
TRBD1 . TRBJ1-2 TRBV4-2 CASSQDFRDRGLGGYTF TGTGCCAGCAGCCAAGATTTTCGGGACAGGGGGCTAGGGGGCTACACCTTC
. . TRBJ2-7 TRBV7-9 CASSQDSPYEQYF TGTGCCAGCAGCCAAGATTCTCCCTACGAGCAGTACTTC
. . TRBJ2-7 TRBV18 CASRGTTGPYEQYF TGTGCCAGTAGGGGGACGACAGGACCGTACGAGCAGTACTTC
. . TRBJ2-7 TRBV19 CASSFGDGSYEQYF TGTGCCAGTAGTTTCGGGGATGGTTCCTACGAGCAGTACTTC
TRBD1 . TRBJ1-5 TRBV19 CASRDRGNQPQHF TGTGCCAGTAGGGACAGGGGAAATCAGCCCCAGCATTTT
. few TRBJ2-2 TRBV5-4 CASSGGPTNTGELFF TGTGCCAGCAGCGGCGGACCTACGAACACCGGGGAGCTGTTTTTT
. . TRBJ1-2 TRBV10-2 CASSESWQGDYGYTF TGCGCCAGCAGTGAGTCGTGGCAGGGTGACTATGGCTACACCTTC